This T cell receptor beta chain was retrieved from a study of technical replicates of blood from several donors. This clone appeared once. Sequenced by immunoSEQ multiplex PCR; TCRdb stores in-frame clones only, minus some. The data show approximately 89,000 clones, with just under 95% seen just once and roughly 0.4% held by the top ten. The junction had 12 bases not matched to a gene; V was cut back by 10 bases and J by 5 bases. CDR1 and CDR2 from the germline V gene are LNHDA and SQIVND (reference sequence). The CDR3 is made up of 14 amino acids. The source of this sequence is a human donor in good health. The rearrangement links TRBV19 to TRBJ2-5; 8 bases are a match to TRBD1. Material for sequencing was T cells isolated from PBMCs. As DNA, the CDR3 is TGTGCCACCCCAACGACTGGACAGGGTGAGACCCAGTACTTC. It is translated as CATPTTGQGETQYF.